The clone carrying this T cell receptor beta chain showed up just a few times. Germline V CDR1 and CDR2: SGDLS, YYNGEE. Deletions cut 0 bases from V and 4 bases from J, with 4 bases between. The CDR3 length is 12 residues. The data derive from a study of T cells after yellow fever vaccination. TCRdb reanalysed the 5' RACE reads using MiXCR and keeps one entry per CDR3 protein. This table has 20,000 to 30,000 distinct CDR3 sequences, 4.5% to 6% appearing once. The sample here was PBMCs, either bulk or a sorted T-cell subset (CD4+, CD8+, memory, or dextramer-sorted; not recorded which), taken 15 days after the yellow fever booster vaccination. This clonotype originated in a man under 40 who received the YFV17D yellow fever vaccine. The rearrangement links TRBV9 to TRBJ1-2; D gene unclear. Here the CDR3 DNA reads TGTGCCAGCAGCGTAGACGGCTATGGCTACACCTTC. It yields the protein CASSVDGYGYTF.